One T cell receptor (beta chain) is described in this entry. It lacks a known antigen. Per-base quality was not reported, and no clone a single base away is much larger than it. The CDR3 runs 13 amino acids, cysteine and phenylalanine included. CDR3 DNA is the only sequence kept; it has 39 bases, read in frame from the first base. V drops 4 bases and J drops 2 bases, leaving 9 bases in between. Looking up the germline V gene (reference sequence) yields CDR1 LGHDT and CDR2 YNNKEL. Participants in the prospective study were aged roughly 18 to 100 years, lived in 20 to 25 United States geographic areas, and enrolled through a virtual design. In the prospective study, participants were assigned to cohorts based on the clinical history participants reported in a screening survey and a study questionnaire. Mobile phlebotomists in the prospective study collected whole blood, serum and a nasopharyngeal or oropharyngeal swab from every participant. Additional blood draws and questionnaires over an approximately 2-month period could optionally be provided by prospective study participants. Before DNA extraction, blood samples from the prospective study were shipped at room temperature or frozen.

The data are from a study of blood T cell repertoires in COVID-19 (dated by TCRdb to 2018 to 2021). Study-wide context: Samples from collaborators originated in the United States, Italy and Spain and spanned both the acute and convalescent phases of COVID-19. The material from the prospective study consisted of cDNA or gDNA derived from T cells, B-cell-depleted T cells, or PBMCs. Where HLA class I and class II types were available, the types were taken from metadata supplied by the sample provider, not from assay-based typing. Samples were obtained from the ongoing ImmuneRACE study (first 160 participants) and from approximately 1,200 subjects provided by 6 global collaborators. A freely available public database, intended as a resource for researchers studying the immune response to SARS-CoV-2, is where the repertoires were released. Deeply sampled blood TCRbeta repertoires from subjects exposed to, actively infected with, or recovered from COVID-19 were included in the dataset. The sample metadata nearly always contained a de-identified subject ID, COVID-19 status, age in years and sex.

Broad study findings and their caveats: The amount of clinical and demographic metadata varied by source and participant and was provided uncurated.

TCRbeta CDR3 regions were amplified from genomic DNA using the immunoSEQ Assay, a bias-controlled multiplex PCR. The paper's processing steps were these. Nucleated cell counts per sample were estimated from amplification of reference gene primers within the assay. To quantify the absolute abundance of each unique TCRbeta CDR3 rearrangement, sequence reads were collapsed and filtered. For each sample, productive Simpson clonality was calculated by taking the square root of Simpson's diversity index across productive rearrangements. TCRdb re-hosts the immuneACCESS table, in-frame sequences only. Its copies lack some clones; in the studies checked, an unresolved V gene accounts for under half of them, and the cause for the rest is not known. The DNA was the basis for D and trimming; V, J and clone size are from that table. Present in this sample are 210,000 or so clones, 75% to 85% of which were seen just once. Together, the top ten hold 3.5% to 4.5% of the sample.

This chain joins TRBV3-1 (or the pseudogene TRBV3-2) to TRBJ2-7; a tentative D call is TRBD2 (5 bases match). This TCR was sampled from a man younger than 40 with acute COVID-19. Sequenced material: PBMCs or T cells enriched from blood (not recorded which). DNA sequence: TGTGCCAGCAGCCCCGGGGTTACCTACGAGCAGTACTTC. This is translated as CASSPGVTYEQYF.